One and the same sample provided the 9 T cell receptor beta chains below, sequenced in a study of radiation and T cells in renal cell carcinoma. Time point denoted: baseline pretreatment blood. Treatment here: 15 Gy SBRT to primary tumor, nephrectomy 4 weeks later. Using immunoSEQ multiplex PCR, the repertoire was profiled, and TCRdb retains in-frame clones only, with some absent. The sample shows some 150,000 clones, roughly 80% of them seen only once. This specimen was blood, taken from a patient whose treatment included radiotherapy and nephrectomy. These receptors were collected from a woman aged 45-65 years with renal cell carcinoma.

V and J are TRBV4-3 and TRBJ2-7; the match to TRBD1 covers 9 bases. The ends lost 4 bases at V and 3 bases at J; junction bases unmatched: 1. Germline V gene lookup returns CDR1 LGHNA and CDR2 YSLEER. The length of the CDR3 is 13 residues. The CDR3 DNA sequence: TGCGCCAGCAGCCCGGACAGGGGCTACGAGCAGTACTTC. Protein: CASSPDRGYEQYF.

The chain links TRBV6-1 to TRBJ2-7, with a weak D call TRBD1 (5 bases). The germline V and J ends were trimmed by 5 bases and 4 bases, with 12 bases remaining between them. There are 13 residues in the CDR3. Germline V gene sequence: CDR1 MNHNS, CDR2 SASEGT. This chain's CDR3 is CASSQDTRYEQYF. Here the CDR3 DNA reads TGTGCCAGCAGTCAGGACACACGATACGAGCAGTACTTC.

The CDR3 coding sequence is TGCAGCGTTGAAGATAACAGGGTCCGAGATACGCAGTATTTT. This sequence encodes CSVEDNRVRDTQYF. The chain has TRBV29-1 and TRBJ2-3; D is possibly TRBD1 (6 bases). CDR3 length equals 14 residues. Trimming took 0 bases from V and 5 from J, leaving 12 bases between them. The V gene's germline CDR1 is SQVTM and CDR2 ANQGSEA.

The chain couples TRBV9 to TRBJ2-7, with D hard to call. Germline-derived CDR1 and CDR2 are SGDLS and YYNGEE. This CDR3 has 12 amino acids. Trimming shortened V by 4 bases and J by 3 bases, and 8 bases separated the two germline ends. The CDR3 sequence: CASSSQSYEQYF. For the CDR3, the DNA is TGTGCCAGCAGCTCACAGAGCTACGAGCAGTACTTC. Full variable domain (missing parts from reference TRBV9 and TRBJ2-7): DSGVTQTPKHLITATGQRVTLRCSPRSGDLSVYWYQQSLDQGLQFLIQYYNGEERAKGNILERFSAQQFPDLHSELNLSSLELGDSALYFCASSSQSYEQYFGPGTRLTVT.

The rearrangement links TRBV7-9 to TRBJ2-5; 12 bases agree with TRBD1. The CDR3 is 16 amino acids. Trimming took 3 bases from V and 5 from J; bases not matched to a gene: 7. Germline loops: CDR1 SEHNR, CDR2 FQNEAQ (reference sequence). The CDR3 nucleotides are TGTGCCAGCAGCTTCCCCGGGACAGGGGGCTGGGAGACCCAGTACTTC. This translates into CASSFPGTGGWETQYF.

The table lists this clone with a few counts. The rearrangement links TRBV19 to TRBJ2-7; TRBD1 matches at 8 bases. Germline trimming cut 4 bases from V and 2 bases from J; bases unmatched to any gene: 1. This CDR3 is built from 13 residues. Germline V CDR1 and CDR2: LNHDA, SQIVND (reference sequence). In DNA, the CDR3 is TGTGCCAGTAGTACGGACAGGGCCTACGAGCAGTACTTC. Protein product: CASSTDRAYEQYF.

The rearrangement links TRBV5-1 to TRBJ1-1, with D possibly being TRBD1 (5 bases). V was clipped by 4 bases and J by 7 bases, with 23 bases between them. The CDR3 is 16 residues long. CDR1 SGHRS and CDR2 YFSETQ come from the germline V gene. CDR3 DNA: TGCGCCAGCAGCCGAAAAAACAGCCTGGGAAGGGGTGAAGCTTTCTTT. Protein sequence: CASSRKNSLGRGEAFF.

The chain combines TRBV6-5 with TRBJ1-2; D gene uncertain. Trimming removed 6 bases at V and 7 bases at J, with 15 bases between. The germline gives CDR1 MNHEY, CDR2 SVGAGI. CDR3 length: 13 residues. CDR3 DNA: TGTGCCAGCAGCCCGGGCCTGTCGGGTGGCTACACCTTC. It yields the protein CASSPGLSGGYTF.

V is TRBV7-8 and J is TRBJ2-1; 7 positions match TRBD1. V lost 4 bases to trimming and J lost 4 bases; unmatched junction nucleotides: 13. Germline V gene data show CDR1 as SGHVS and CDR2 as FQNEAQ. The CDR3 length is 17 residues. CDR3 in amino acids: CASSWPETGNVYNEQFF. As DNA, the CDR3 is TGTGCCAGCAGCTGGCCGGAGACAGGGAACGTGTACAATGAGCAGTTCTTC.